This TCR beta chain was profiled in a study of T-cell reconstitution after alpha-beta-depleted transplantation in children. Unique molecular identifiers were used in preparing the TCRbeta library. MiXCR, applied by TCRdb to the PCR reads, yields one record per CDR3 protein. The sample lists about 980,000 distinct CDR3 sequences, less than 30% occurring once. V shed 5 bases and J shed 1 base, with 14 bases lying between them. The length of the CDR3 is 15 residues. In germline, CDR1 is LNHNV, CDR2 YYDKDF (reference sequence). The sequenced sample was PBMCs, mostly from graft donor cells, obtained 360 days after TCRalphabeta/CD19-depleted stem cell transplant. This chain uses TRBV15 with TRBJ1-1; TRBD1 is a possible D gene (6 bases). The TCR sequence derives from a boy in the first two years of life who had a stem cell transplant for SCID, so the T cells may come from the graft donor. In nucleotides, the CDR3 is TGTGCCACCAGCTCTCCGGGACAAGCGAACACTGAAGCTTTCTTT. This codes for CATSSPGQANTEAFF.